This T cell receptor beta chain is from a study of regulatory T cells in long-lasting Graves disease. The sample holds many counts of this clonotype. Assembly of TCR beta libraries relied on iRepertoire HTBI primers together with Arm-PCR of CDR3 regions. MiXCR, run by TCRdb on the multiplex PCR reads, gives a single entry per CDR3 protein. The sample consists of some 280,000 distinct CDR3 sequences, 20% to 25% of them appearing once. Time point noted: persistent/refractory GD, antithyroid drugs over 5 years with positive TRAb. Generation of the TCR library employed RNA extracted from PBMCs. Patients of an endocrinology department in Xi'an, China, were included. Germline V gene data show CDR1 as DFQATT and CDR2 as SNEGSKA (reference sequence). V was pared by 4 bases and J by 6 bases, with 13 bases between. This CDR3 region has 12 residues.

The origin of this receptor is a female donor with Graves disease. The sequences come from peripheral blood mononuclear cells (PBMCs), collected when the disease was refractory, from a patient treated with antithyroid drugs. J is TRBJ2-7 and V is TRBV20-1; D is undetermined. The CDR3 DNA reads TGCAGTGCTATTGACGGGTTTGGCGAGCAGTACTTC. Translation gives CSAIDGFGEQYF.